Listed here are 21 T cell receptor beta chains from one sample, sequenced in a study of cytomegalovirus exposure and HLA in healthy donors. PCR amplification relied on 60 Vbeta primers (plus 13 Jbeta primers). Here immunoSEQ multiplex PCR was the method, and the copy in TCRdb shows in-frame clones only, minus some. The sample yields over 200,000 clones, 75% seen once. Input material: PBMCs. The receptors here all came from a woman younger than 45 in good health and CMV-seronegative.

In its sample, this clone was seen a few times. This chain uses TRBV2 with TRBJ2-3, with D perhaps TRBD1 (6 bases). CDR1 SNHLY and CDR2 FYNNEI come from the germline V gene. CDR3 length: 16 amino acids. The V end was cut by 6 bases, the J end by 2 bases, with 18 bases between. The CDR3 sequence: CASSAQGTANTDTQYF. In DNA form, the CDR3 reads TGTGCCAGCAGCGCACAGGGCACAGCTAACACAGATACGCAGTATTTT.

V usage is TRBV6-5 and J usage is TRBJ1-1; 10 positions match TRBD1. Germline V gene data show CDR1 as MNHEY and CDR2 as SVGAGI. J was trimmed by 4 bases and V by 2 bases; bases with no gene match: 4. This CDR3 is built from 15 residues. The CDR3 is CASSYPGQGRTEAFF. The CDR3 bases are TGTGCCAGCAGTTACCCGGGACAGGGGCGCACTGAAGCTTTCTTT.

This sequence joins TRBV30 and TRBJ1-2, with unresolved D. The CDR3 is made up of 12 amino acids. Germline V lookup: CDR1 GTSNPN, CDR2 SVGIG (reference sequence). Trimming removed 1 base from V and 7 bases from J, with 10 bases in between. The CDR3 sequence: CAWSEWPFGYTF. The CDR3 DNA reads as TGTGCCTGGAGTGAGTGGCCATTTGGCTACACCTTC.

The rearrangement uses TRBV7-3 and TRBJ2-1; 9 bases line up with TRBD2. V dropped 5 bases and J dropped 8; count of bases not matched to a gene: 13. The CDR3 consists of 16 residues. Germline lookup yields CDR1 SGHTA and CDR2 FQGTGA. CDR3 residues: CASSRPKAGGVHEQFF. In DNA form, the CDR3 reads TGTGCCAGCAGCCGACCGAAGGCGGGAGGGGTCCATGAGCAGTTCTTC.

The rearrangement links TRBV4-1 to TRBJ2-7, with D perhaps TRBD2 (6 bases). Germline V lookup: CDR1 MGHRA, CDR2 YSYEKL. The CDR3 runs 15 residues. Trimming stripped 0 bases from V and 1 base from J, with 10 bases between. CDR3 residues: CASSQEVRGSYEQYF. CDR3 in DNA: TGCGCCAGCAGCCAAGAGGTCCGGGGGTCCTACGAGCAGTACTTC.

This clone has a single count. This chain connects TRBV5-6 to TRBJ2-5; TRBD2 matches 8 bases. V shed 1 base and J 2 bases; nucleotides not matched to a gene: 1. The length of the CDR3 is 14 residues. In germline, CDR1 is SGHDT, CDR2 YYEEEE. As DNA, the CDR3 is TGTGCCAGCAGCTTGTTAGCGGGACAAGAGACCCAGTACTTC. Protein sequence: CASSLLAGQETQYF.

V usage is TRBV5-6 and J usage is TRBJ2-5; TRBD2 might be the D (6 bases). Trimming removed 0 bases at V and 5 bases at J, with 17 bases between. CDR3 size: 16 residues. Germline V gene data show CDR1 as SGHDT and CDR2 as YYEEEE. CDR3 in DNA: TGTGCCAGCAGCTTGGTGGGGGGAACCCAAGCGGAGACCCAGTACTTC. Translation: CASSLVGGTQAETQYF.

Comments on this clone: Different DNA sequences within this sample yield the same CDR3. In DNA form, the CDR3 reads TGCGCCAGCAGCTTGACGACAGGGAACACTGAAGCTTTCTTT. Protein: CASSLTTGNTEAFF. The chain couples TRBV5-1 to TRBJ1-1; perhaps TRBD1 as D (6 bases). Germline-derived CDR1 and CDR2 are SGHRS and YFSETQ. Trimming took 1 base from V and 1 from J, leaving 8 bases between them. The CDR3 has 14 amino acids.

This clone was counted a single time. The V gene is TRBV7-6, the J gene TRBJ2-1, with TRBD2 matching 10 bases. Germline CDR1 SGHVS, CDR2 FNYEAQ. V shed 1 base and J 8 bases; nucleotides not matched to a gene: 11. The CDR3 length is 17 residues. The CDR3 reads CASSLELAGVGMYEQFF. The CDR3 DNA reads TGTGCCAGCAGCTTAGAGCTAGCGGGAGTGGGAATGTATGAGCAGTTCTTC.

On this clone: This sample also contains other DNA sequences that code for the same CDR3. This chain uses TRBV10-1 with TRBJ1-1, with D unclear. The germline gives CDR1 WNHNN, CDR2 SYGVQD (reference sequence). Trimming took off 0 bases at V and 8 bases at J, with 10 bases between the two ends. The CDR3 has 13 residues. This chain's CDR3 is CASSESPGSEAFF. The CDR3 DNA reads TGCGCCAGCAGTGAGTCCCCAGGATCGGAAGCTTTCTTT.

This clone was seen a handful of times. V usage is TRBV4-2 and J usage is TRBJ2-1; 13 bases match TRBD2. Germline V gene sequence: CDR1 LGHNA, CDR2 YNFKEQ. The V segment lost 1 base and the J segment 14 bases; nucleotides outside the gene matches: 5. The CDR3 length is 14 residues. The CDR3 DNA reads as TGTGCCAGCAGCCAAGTAACTAGCGGGAGGGCCAAGTTCTTC. Translated: CASSQVTSGRAKFF.

Turning to this clone: Other DNA sequences in the sample encode the same CDR3. V gene TRBV15 combines with J gene TRBJ1-1, with D perhaps matching TRBD1 (5 bases). CDR1 and CDR2 (germline): LNHNV, YYDKDF (reference sequence). V shed 8 bases and J shed 4 bases, with 14 bases lying between them. The CDR3 contains 13 residues. CDR3 sequence: CATGAGRGTEAFF. CDR3 DNA: TGTGCCACCGGGGCGGGAAGGGGCACTGAAGCTTTCTTT. The full variable domain, in which reference TRBV15 and TRBJ1-1 provide the parts outside the CDR3, is DAMVIQNPRYQVTQFGKPVTLSCSQTLNHNVMYWYQQKSSQAPKLLFHYYDKDFNNEADTPDNFQSRRPNTSFCFLDIRSPGLGDTAMYLCATGAGRGTEAFFGQGTRLTVV.

This chain connects TRBV7-9 to TRBJ1-1, with TRBD1 as a possible D gene (6 bases). The ends were cut back, 7 bases at V and 6 bases at J, with 18 bases in the middle. Germline CDR1 reads SEHNR; CDR2 reads FQNEAQ (reference sequence). The CDR3 is made up of 14 amino acids. The CDR3 coding sequence is TGTGCCAGCATCGCCGGCACAGGGAGTTCTGAAGCTTTCTTT. This translates into CASIAGTGSSEAFF.

The rearrangement uses TRBV19 and TRBJ2-1; D may be TRBD2 (6 bases). The CDR3 is 15 amino acids. Germline-derived CDR1 and CDR2 are LNHDA and SQIVND (reference sequence). The germline V and J ends were trimmed by 5 bases and 0 bases, with 11 bases remaining between them. DNA for the CDR3: TGTGCCAGTAGTGATGGGGGACTCTCCTACAATGAGCAGTTCTTC. Translating gives CASSDGGLSYNEQFF.

The genes are TRBV7-9 and TRBJ2-3; 11 bases agree with TRBD2. CDR1 and CDR2 (germline): SEHNR, FQNEAQ (reference sequence). Losses at the gene ends were 2 bases for V and 9 bases for J; bases not matched to a gene: 10. CDR3 length: 16 residues. The CDR3 nucleotides read TGTGCCAGCAGCTTACGGCTAGCGGGGGGCCAGGGCACGCAGTATTTT. Translating it yields CASSLRLAGGQGTQYF.

The V and J genes are TRBV5-5 and TRBJ2-1; 9 nucleotides match TRBD2. This CDR3 contains 19 residues. V shed 0 bases, J shed 0 bases, and the junction held 10 bases outside the gene matches. Germline lookup yields CDR1 SGHKS and CDR2 YYEKEE (reference sequence). The CDR3 nucleotides are TGTGCCAGCAGCTTGGTTTCGCGGGGGGGCACCCACTCCTACAATGAGCAGTTCTTC. Protein: CASSLVSRGGTHSYNEQFF.

J is TRBJ1-1 and V is TRBV29-1, with D possibly TRBD1 on 6 matching bases. In germline, CDR1 is SQVTM, CDR2 ANQGSEA. With 3 bases removed from V and 1 base from J, the gap between germline ends came to 12 bases. There are 14 residues in the CDR3. As DNA, the CDR3 is TGCAGCGTTGAGAACAGGGTCACGAACACTGAAGCTTTCTTT. This codes for CSVENRVTNTEAFF.

The chain recombines TRBV9 with TRBJ1-2; weak D call: TRBD1 (6 bases). Trimming took 1 base from V and 4 from J, leaving 11 bases between them. CDR1 is SGDLS, CDR2 YYNGEE, per germline. The CDR3 contains 14 residues. Written as DNA, the CDR3 is TGTGCCAGCAGCGTACGGGGGGGGCTCTATGGCTACACCTTC. This encodes CASSVRGGLYGYTF. The variable domain in full, with the rest retrieved from reference TRBV9 and TRBJ1-2, is DSGVTQTPKHLITATGQRVTLRCSPRSGDLSVYWYQQSLDQGLQFLIQYYNGEERAKGNILERFSAQQFPDLHSELNLSSLELGDSALYFCASSVRGGLYGYTFGSGTRLTVV.

The V and J genes are TRBV5-1 and TRBJ1-1; D not certain. The CDR3 runs to 19 residues. Germline-derived CDR1 and CDR2 are SGHRS and YFSETQ. V was shortened by 1 base and J by 0 bases, with 22 bases between the two germline ends. The CDR3 coding sequence is TGCGCCAGCAGCTTGATGCGGCCTCAGGTTGGAGGGATGAACACTGAAGCTTTCTTT. Protein sequence: CASSLMRPQVGGMNTEAFF.

The rearrangement joins TRBV2 to TRBJ1-2; D may be TRBD1 (5 bases). Deletions cut 7 bases from V and 8 bases from J, with 17 bases between. The CDR3 totals 13 residues. The V gene's germline CDR1 is SNHLY and CDR2 FYNNEI. The CDR3, as DNA: TGTGCCAGCACCCCGGGGGAGAAAGAAGGCTACACCTTC. Amino acids: CASTPGEKEGYTF. Full variable domain (missing parts from reference TRBV2 and TRBJ1-2): EPEVTQTPSHQVTQMGQEVILRCVPISNHLYFYWYRQILGQKVEFLVSFYNNEISEKSEIFDDQFSVERPDGSNFTLKIRSTKLEDSAMYFCASTPGEKEGYTFGSGTRLTVV.

This clone was found once. The genes are TRBV19 and TRBJ2-1; 9 positions agree with TRBD2. The CDR3 runs 19 residues. Unmatched junction bases numbered 13, after V lost 4 bases and J lost 0 bases. Per germline, CDR1 LNHDA and CDR2 SQIVND (reference sequence). The CDR3 protein is CASSKLRQRGDSSYNEQFF. CDR3 nucleotide sequence: TGTGCCAGTAGTAAATTGAGGCAGCGGGGGGACAGCTCCTACAATGAGCAGTTCTTC.